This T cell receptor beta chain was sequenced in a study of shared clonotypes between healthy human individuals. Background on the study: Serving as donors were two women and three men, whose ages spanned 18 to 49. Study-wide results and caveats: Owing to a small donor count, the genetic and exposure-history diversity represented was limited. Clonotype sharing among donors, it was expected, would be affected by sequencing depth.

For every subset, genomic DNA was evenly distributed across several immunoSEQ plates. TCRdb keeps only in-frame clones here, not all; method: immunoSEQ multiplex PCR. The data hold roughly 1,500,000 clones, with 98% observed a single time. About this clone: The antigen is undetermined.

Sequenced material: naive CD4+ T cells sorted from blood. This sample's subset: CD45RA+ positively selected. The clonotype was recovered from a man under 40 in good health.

CDR3 coding DNA: TGCGCCAGCAGGCGGGACGCTCGGCCGAGTGAGCAGTACTTC. As protein: CASRRDARPSEQYF. The rearrangement links TRBV5-1 to TRBJ2-7; D may be TRBD2 (6 bases). Germline-derived CDR1 and CDR2 are SGHRS and YFSETQ. The germline V and J ends were trimmed by 5 bases and 7 bases, with 19 bases remaining between them. The CDR3 consists of 14 residues.